A single sample gave rise to the 32 T cell receptor beta chains below, sequenced in a study of blood T cell repertoires in COVID-19. TCRdb keeps only in-frame clones here, not all; method: immunoSEQ multiplex PCR. Of roughly 290,000 clones listed, approximately 85% are singletons. The source material was peripheral blood. These receptors came from a human donor with COVID-19, enrolled during active disease. The donor label of this sample is uncertain.

The genes are TRBV29-1 and TRBJ2-5, with TRBD2 as a possible D gene (5 bases). V was pared by 4 bases and J by 3 bases, with 6 bases between. Germline V CDR1 and CDR2: SQVTM, ANQGSEA. This CDR3 comprises 11 residues. The CDR3 nucleotides are TGCAGCGTTGGGACTGAAGAGACCCAGTACTTC. It specifies CSVGTEETQYF.

As for this clone: At one of its ends the junction is not consistent with the germline gene, which may arise from a read error. V gene TRBV11-3 combines with J gene TRBJ2-3; 8 bases line up with TRBD2. Germline V gene sequence: CDR1 SGHNT, CDR2 YENEEA. The CDR3 is made up of 16 amino acids. CDR3 sequence reads: CASSLGALAGTDTQYF. CDR3 bases: TGTGCCAGCAGCTTAGGGGCCCTAGCGGGCACGGATACGCAGTATTTT.

V gene TRBV6-4 combines with J gene TRBJ1-1; D unresolved. The CDR3 is 13 residues long. V lost 5 bases, J lost 0 bases, and 7 bases lay in between. Germline CDR1 and CDR2: MRHNA and SNTAGT. CDR3 residues: CASSPTLNTEAFF. CDR3 sequence (DNA): TGTGCCAGCAGTCCGACATTGAACACTGAAGCTTTCTTT.

This rearrangement joins TRBV19 to TRBJ1-5; 9 positions agree with TRBD1. J lost 6 bases, V lost 5 bases, and 5 bases had no gene match. Germline assignment: CDR1 LNHDA and CDR2 SQIVND (reference sequence). CDR3 length equals 14 residues. CDR3 sequence (DNA): TGTGCCAGTAGTGGGACAGGGACAGGTCAGCCCCAGCATTTT. Residues: CASSGTGTGQPQHF.

The V and J genes are TRBV10-3 and TRBJ2-2; D is undetermined. The CDR3 is made up of 13 amino acids. In germline, CDR1 is ENHRY, CDR2 SYGVKD. V shed 4 bases and J shed 2 bases, with 5 bases lying between them. CDR3 amino acids: CAISGPNTGELFF. As DNA, the CDR3 is TGTGCCATCAGTGGGCCTAACACCGGGGAGCTGTTTTTT.

This chain connects TRBV6-5 to TRBJ1-6, with a weak D call TRBD1 (5 bases). This CDR3 comprises 14 residues. V was clipped by 2 bases and J by 10 bases, with 12 bases between them. In germline, CDR1 is MNHEY, CDR2 SVGAGI. As DNA, the CDR3 is TGTGCCAGCAGTTACGGGGGGATCCCCTCACCCCTCCACTTT. It yields the protein CASSYGGIPSPLHF.

V is TRBV2 and J is TRBJ2-2, with unresolved D. This CDR3 is 14 amino acids long. V lost 4 bases, J lost 0 bases, and 6 bases lay in between. Germline V gives CDR1 SNHLY, CDR2 FYNNEI. CDR3 sequence (DNA): TGTGCCAGCAGTGTGGCGGCGAACACCGGGGAGCTGTTTTTT. This codes for CASSVAANTGELFF.

The V call is TRBV7-9, the J call TRBJ2-1; 10 nucleotides match TRBD1. J was trimmed by 5 bases and V by 4 bases; bases with no gene match: 14. Germline V gene data show CDR1 as SEHNR and CDR2 as FQNEAQ (reference sequence). The length of the CDR3 is 18 residues. CDR3 sequence reads: CASSSALSAGTGDNEQFF. CDR3 nucleotide sequence: TGTGCCAGCAGCTCGGCGTTAAGCGCCGGGACAGGGGACAATGAGCAGTTCTTC.

This clone was observed a few times. The genes are TRBV27 and TRBJ1-5; D gene unclear. CDR1 is MNHEY and CDR2 is SMNVEV in the germline V gene (reference sequence). The CDR3 length is 14 residues. Trimming pared 7 bases from V and 0 bases from J, leaving 10 bases between. DNA for the CDR3: TGTGCCAGCACCCATGGAGTTAGCAATCAGCCCCAGCATTTT. This translates into CASTHGVSNQPQHF.

This chain connects TRBV27 to TRBJ1-1, with a weak D call TRBD1 (6 bases). This CDR3 has 15 amino acids. Germline values: CDR1 MNHEY, CDR2 SMNVEV (reference sequence). V was shortened by 7 bases and J by 2 bases, with 17 bases between the two germline ends. The CDR3 coding sequence is TGTGCCAGCAAGGGGTGGGGACACCAAAACACTGAAGCTTTCTTT. Encoded protein: CASKGWGHQNTEAFF.

This chain joins TRBV28 and TRBJ2-1; TRBD2 might be the D (6 bases). Germline assignment: CDR1 MDHEN and CDR2 SYDVKM. The V end was cut by 6 bases, the J end by 4 bases, with 10 bases between. This CDR3 region has 13 residues. The DNA of the CDR3 is TGTGCCAGCAGGGGCGGGACTTACAATGAGCAGTTCTTC. Encoded protein: CASRGGTYNEQFF.

The rearrangement links TRBV4-1 to TRBJ1-2; 10 positions match TRBD1. Trimming took 0 bases from V and 3 from J; bases not matched to a gene: 4. The CDR3 loop spans 16 amino acids. CDR1 MGHRA and CDR2 YSYEKL come from the germline V gene. The CDR3 sequence is CASSQDFGTGDYGYTF. In DNA form, the CDR3 reads TGCGCCAGCAGCCAAGATTTCGGGACAGGGGACTATGGCTACACCTTC.

This clone has just one count. The chain employs TRBV6-5 and TRBJ1-4; weak D call: TRBD1 (5 bases). CDR1 is MNHEY, CDR2 SVGAGI, per germline. V was pared by 6 bases and J by 12 bases, with 17 bases between. The CDR3 length is 13 residues. CDR3 sequence: CASSSGGGGELFF. CDR3 nucleotide sequence: TGTGCCAGCAGCTCCGGGGGAGGCGGGGAACTGTTTTTT.

The gene calls are TRBV19 and TRBJ1-1; TRBD1 might be the D (6 bases). The germline CDR1 and CDR2 sequences are LNHDA and SQIVND (reference sequence). The CDR3 is made up of 17 amino acids. Trimming took 5 bases from V and 0 from J, leaving 19 bases between them. CDR3 region: CASSPGWDNLMNTEAFF. CDR3 nucleotides: TGTGCCAGTAGTCCCGGGTGGGACAACCTCATGAACACTGAAGCTTTCTTT.

This CDR3 is CASSLQGVGTEAFF. CDR3 nucleotide sequence: TGTGCCAGCAGCTTACAGGGTGTGGGCACTGAAGCTTTCTTT. The chain has TRBV7-9 and TRBJ1-1; D is possibly TRBD1 (5 bases). There are 14 residues in the CDR3. Trimming cost V 2 bases and J 4 bases, with 11 bases left between them. Germline V gene data show CDR1 as SEHNR and CDR2 as FQNEAQ (reference sequence).

The chain uses TRBV7-2 and TRBJ1-5, with a tentative D call TRBD1 (5 bases). V gave up 3 bases and J gave up 7 bases, with 13 bases separating them. Germline lookup yields CDR1 SGHTA and CDR2 FQGNSA. CDR3 size: 14 residues. The CDR3 sequence is CASSFGGIWQPQHF. The CDR3 DNA sequence: TGTGCCAGCAGCTTCGGGGGAATTTGGCAGCCCCAGCATTTT. The entire variable domain, with the rest obtained from reference TRBV7-2 and TRBJ1-5, is as follows: GAGVSQSPSNKVTEKGKDVELRCDPISGHTALYWYRQSLGQGLEFLIYFQGNSAPDKSGLPSDRFSAERTGGSVSTLTIQRTQQEDSAVYLCASSFGGIWQPQHFGDGTRLSIL.

The rearrangement joins TRBV28 to TRBJ1-4; the D gene is possibly TRBD1 (5 bases). V lost 5 bases, J lost 2 bases, and 18 bases lay in between. This CDR3 is built from 17 residues. Germline V gene lookup returns CDR1 MDHEN and CDR2 SYDVKM. The CDR3: CASSGPPPGATNEKLFF. The DNA of the CDR3 is TGTGCCAGCAGTGGTCCTCCGCCTGGGGCGACTAATGAAAAACTGTTTTTT.

This clone was seen at least ten times. The V call is TRBV5-1, the J call TRBJ1-1; 7 bases line up with TRBD1. This CDR3 is 14 amino acids long. V was pared by 3 bases and J by 5 bases, with 7 bases of the junction left unmatched. Per the germline V gene, CDR1 is SGHRS and CDR2 is YFSETQ. The CDR3 sequence is CASSSTGVWTEAFF. As DNA, the CDR3 is TGCGCCAGCAGCTCCACAGGGGTCTGGACTGAAGCTTTCTTT. Full variable domain (remainder filled in from reference TRBV5-1 and TRBJ1-1): KAGVTQTPRYLIKTRGQQVTLSCSPISGHRSVSWYQQTPGQGLQFLFEYFSETQRNKGNFPGRFSGRQFSNSRSEMNVSTLELGDSALYLCASSSTGVWTEAFFGQGTRLTVV.

The gene calls are TRBV3-1 (or the pseudogene TRBV3-2) and TRBJ2-5; D may be TRBD1 (5 bases). Per germline, CDR1 LGHDT and CDR2 YNNKEL (reference sequence). There are 13 residues in the CDR3. Trimming cost V 1 base and J 5 bases, with 8 bases left between them. The CDR3 is CASSQGGWETQYF. The CDR3, as DNA: TGTGCCAGCAGCCAAGGGGGCTGGGAGACCCAGTACTTC.

This clone showed up just once. V and J are TRBV19 and TRBJ1-5; tentatively, D is TRBD1 (6 bases). This CDR3 comprises 15 residues. Germline CDR1 and CDR2: LNHDA and SQIVND (reference sequence). Trimming removed 3 bases at V and 6 bases at J, with 15 bases between. This chain's CDR3 is CASSIRGHYGQPQHF. CDR3 in DNA: TGTGCCAGTAGTATCAGGGGTCATTATGGTCAGCCCCAGCATTTT.

The rearrangement joins TRBV4-2 to TRBJ1-2; TRBD1 might be the D (5 bases). The CDR3 extends over 12 amino acids. Germline lookup yields CDR1 LGHNA and CDR2 YNFKEQ. V was cut by 3 bases and J by 8 bases, with 10 bases left in between. CDR3 DNA sequence: TGTGCCAGCAGCCATCGCAGGGTCGGCTACACCTTC. It specifies CASSHRRVGYTF.

The rearrangement uses TRBV3-1 (or the pseudogene TRBV3-2) and TRBJ2-7; D is unclear. The germline V and J ends were trimmed by 0 bases and 3 bases, with 6 bases remaining between them. CDR3 length: 13 amino acids. Germline lookup yields CDR1 LGHDT and CDR2 YNNKEL (reference sequence). The CDR3 reads CASSQDRVYEQYF. Here the CDR3 DNA reads TGTGCCAGCAGCCAAGATCGGGTCTACGAGCAGTACTTC.

The chain joins TRBV7-9 to TRBJ2-7, with D possibly being TRBD1 (5 bases). Trimming pared 5 bases from V and 6 bases from J, leaving 14 bases between. The CDR3 is 13 amino acids. CDR1 is SEHNR and CDR2 is FQNEAQ in the germline V gene (reference sequence). This CDR3 is CASSRTSQGEQYF. The CDR3 DNA is TGTGCCAGCAGCAGAACATCTCAGGGCGAGCAGTACTTC.

J is TRBJ2-5 and V is TRBV5-7; 10 nucleotides match TRBD1. TRBV5-7 is an ORF, with its function uncertain. Trimming took 0 bases from V and 0 from J; bases not matched to a gene: 5. This CDR3 is 17 amino acids long. CDR3 residues: CASSLAGTGDYQETQYF. The CDR3 DNA reads as TGTGCCAGCAGCTTGGCCGGGACAGGGGATTACCAAGAGACCCAGTACTTC.

The CDR3 reads CASSFGQGRTEAFF. The CDR3 DNA sequence: TGCGCCAGCAGCTTTGGACAGGGGAGGACTGAAGCTTTCTTT. V usage is TRBV5-1 and J usage is TRBJ1-1, with 9 bases lining up with TRBD1. CDR3 length equals 14 residues. CDR1 and CDR2 from the germline V gene are SGHRS and YFSETQ. J was trimmed by 5 bases and V by 2 bases; bases with no gene match: 4.

The gene calls are TRBV6-5 and TRBJ1-5; 10 bases agree with TRBD1. CDR1 is MNHEY, CDR2 SVGAGI, per germline. CDR3 length: 16 amino acids. V trimming: 4 bases; J trimming: 4 bases; junction bases outside the gene matches: 7. The CDR3 sequence is CASSSGTGALNQPQHF. For the CDR3, the DNA is TGTGCCAGCAGTTCCGGGACAGGGGCCCTAAATCAGCCCCAGCATTTT.

This clone was picked up one time. The V gene is TRBV6-6, the J gene TRBJ2-1; TRBD2 matches at 10 bases. The CDR3 has 14 amino acids. Unmatched junction bases numbered 3, after V lost 6 bases and J lost 4 bases. The germline V gene encodes CDR1 MNHNY and CDR2 SVGAGI (reference sequence). The CDR3 DNA is TGTGCCAGCAGCGGACTAGCGGTATACAATGAGCAGTTCTTC. Its translation: CASSGLAVYNEQFF.

This clone has at least ten counts. The CDR3: CASSYSASGGSYEQYF. CDR3 DNA sequence: TGTGCCAGCAGTTACAGTGCTAGCGGAGGGAGTTACGAGCAGTACTTC. The chain has TRBV6-2 or TRBV6-3 and TRBJ2-7; TRBD2 aligns across 7 bases. CDR1 is MNHEY and CDR2 is SVGEGT in the germline V gene. This CDR3 comprises 16 residues. The V segment lost 2 bases and the J segment 4 bases; nucleotides outside the gene matches: 11.

As concerns this clone: This specimen includes other DNA sequences encoding the same CDR3. The CDR3 region is CASSTQMNTEAFF. CDR3 nucleotide sequence: TGTGCCAGTAGCACGCAGATGAACACTGAAGCTTTCTTT. V is TRBV19 and J is TRBJ1-1; D unresolved. This CDR3 has 13 amino acids. V was shortened by 6 bases and J by 0 bases, with 8 bases between the two germline ends. Looked up from germline, CDR1 is LNHDA and CDR2 is SQIVND (reference sequence).

The chain uses TRBV2 and TRBJ2-2; 8 positions agree with TRBD2. CDR1 and CDR2 from the germline V gene are SNHLY and FYNNEI. This CDR3 region has 14 residues. Unmatched junction bases numbered 8, after V lost 10 bases and J lost 4 bases. CDR3 DNA: TGTGCCACATTGGGACTAGTTGTCACCGGGGAGCTGTTTTTT. It is translated as CATLGLVVTGELFF.

This chain connects TRBV5-1 to TRBJ2-2; D might be TRBD1 (6 bases). Germline values: CDR1 SGHRS, CDR2 YFSETQ. Trimming stripped 4 bases from V and 6 bases from J, with 10 bases between. The CDR3 runs to 13 residues. CDR3 in amino acids: CASSRDTPGELFF. DNA for the CDR3: TGCGCCAGCAGCCGGGACACTCCCGGGGAGCTGTTTTTT.

This clone appeared a single time. The chain has TRBV28 and TRBJ1-2; 8 nucleotides match TRBD1. The germline gives CDR1 MDHEN, CDR2 SYDVKM. The J segment lost 8 bases and the V segment lost 8 bases, leaving 10 bases of the junction unmatched. The CDR3 spans 13 residues. The CDR3, as DNA: TGTGCCAGCCGGGACAGGATCCTTCTGGGCTACACCTTC. Its protein is CASRDRILLGYTF.